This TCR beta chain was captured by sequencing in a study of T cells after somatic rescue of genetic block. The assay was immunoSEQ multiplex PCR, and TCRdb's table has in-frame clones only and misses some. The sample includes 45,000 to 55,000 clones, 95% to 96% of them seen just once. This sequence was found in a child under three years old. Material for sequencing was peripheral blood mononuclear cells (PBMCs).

The CDR3 DNA is TGCGCCAGCAGTCAACGTAGACGGGAGGGAACATCCTACGAGCAGTACTTC. As protein: CASSQRRREGTSYEQYF. The chain links TRBV23-1 to TRBJ2-7, with TRBD2 matching 8 bases. TRBV23-1 is treated as an ORF (open reading frame) with a function not yet certain. Germline trimming cut 2 bases from V and 1 base from J; bases unmatched to any gene: 10. The CDR3 length is 17 residues.